One sample yielded the 22 T cell receptor beta chains listed below, sequenced in a study of long-term antiretroviral therapy in people with HIV. They ran version v3.0 of the immunoSEQ assay at survey level. Sequencing used immunoSEQ multiplex PCR; TCRdb keeps in-frame clones, though not all of them. The sample yields 32,000 or so clones, 85% seen once. This material consisted of unsorted PBMCs, taken approximately 3.3 years after starting antiretroviral therapy. The receptors originated from a young man with HIV.

J is TRBJ1-4 and V is TRBV11-2; 9 bases are shared with TRBD1. The CDR3 has 15 amino acids. Germline CDR1 and CDR2: SGHAT and FQNNGV. The ends lost 5 bases at V and 8 bases at J; junction bases unmatched: 9. The CDR3 nucleotides are TGTGCCAGCAGCCAAAACAGGGGGCTCGGCGAAAAACTGTTTTTT. Amino acid sequence: CASSQNRGLGEKLFF.

This CDR3 reads CASSERLDGSYEQYF. CDR3 bases: TGTGCCAGCAGTGAACGACTAGACGGGAGCTACGAGCAGTACTTC. The chain employs TRBV2 and TRBJ2-7; tentatively, D is TRBD2 (6 bases). The CDR3 consists of 15 residues. Trimming cost V 2 bases and J 3 bases, with 14 bases left between them. Germline V gives CDR1 SNHLY, CDR2 FYNNEI.

The V and J genes are TRBV9 and TRBJ1-4, with D possibly being TRBD1 (5 bases). The germline CDR1 and CDR2 sequences are SGDLS and YYNGEE. This CDR3 region has 15 residues. The ends were cut back, 3 bases at V and 0 bases at J, with 9 bases in the middle. The CDR3 is CASSGQGSTNEKLFF. In DNA form, the CDR3 reads TGTGCCAGCAGCGGTCAGGGTTCAACTAATGAAAAACTGTTTTTT.

The V call is TRBV6-1, the J call TRBJ2-7, with D possibly matching TRBD1 (6 bases). The CDR3 sequence is 16 residues long. Per germline, CDR1 MNHNS and CDR2 SASEGT. V lost 4 bases and J 0 bases, leaving 16 bases between the germline ends. The DNA of the CDR3 is TGTGCCAGCAGTGGAACACAGGGTAGTGCCTCCTACGAGCAGTACTTC. Its translation is CASSGTQGSASYEQYF.

The chain carries TRBV11-2 and TRBJ2-7; 7 bases map to TRBD1. The ends lost 5 bases at V and 3 bases at J; junction bases unmatched: 7. This CDR3 spans 14 amino acids. Germline assignment: CDR1 SGHAT and CDR2 FQNNGV. CDR3 DNA sequence: TGTGCCAGCAGCCTGGGGCAGGGGGTCTACGAGCAGTACTTC. Translation gives CASSLGQGVYEQYF.

This sequence joins TRBV5-5 and TRBJ2-3, with 12 bases that match TRBD2. Germline values: CDR1 SGHKS, CDR2 YYEKEE (reference sequence). The V gene end was trimmed by 7 bases and the J gene end by 4 bases; junction bases not matched to a gene: 10. The CDR3 loop spans 16 amino acids. The CDR3 protein is CASALRLAGGPDTQYF. CDR3 in DNA: TGTGCCAGCGCCCTTCGGCTAGCGGGAGGGCCAGATACGCAGTATTTT.

The chain employs TRBV10-3 and TRBJ2-2; 8 positions match TRBD2. The length of the CDR3 is 14 residues. Germline V gene data show CDR1 as ENHRY and CDR2 as SYGVKD. V shed 8 bases, J shed 3 bases, and the junction held 5 bases outside the gene matches. The CDR3: CAIASGRDTGELFF. The CDR3 bases are TGTGCCATCGCCAGCGGGAGAGACACCGGGGAGCTGTTTTTT.

The V and J genes are TRBV19 and TRBJ2-1; D remains unclear. With 6 bases removed from V and 3 bases from J, the gap between germline ends came to 18 bases. The CDR3 is made up of 16 amino acids. Germline loops: CDR1 LNHDA, CDR2 SQIVND (reference sequence). CDR3 nucleotide sequence: TGTGCCAGTAGAAGGACCCACGCCGACTTCTACAATGAGCAGTTCTTC. Amino acid sequence: CASRRTHADFYNEQFF.

V is TRBV5-6 and J is TRBJ2-1; TRBD1 or TRBD2 may be the D gene (6 bases each). Germline-derived CDR1 and CDR2 are SGHDT and YYEEEE. V gave up 4 bases and J gave up 5 bases, with 19 bases separating them. The CDR3 runs 16 residues. The CDR3 DNA reads as TGTGCCAGCAGCCCGGAGGGAACAGGGTATAACAATGAGCAGTTCTTC. It translates to CASSPEGTGYNNEQFF.

V is TRBV27 and J is TRBJ2-3; D not resolved. With 6 bases removed from V and 4 bases from J, the gap between germline ends came to 23 bases. Germline lookup yields CDR1 MNHEY and CDR2 SMNVEV (reference sequence). The CDR3 extends over 17 amino acids. CDR3 in DNA: TGTGCCAGCAGATCGTACGCCGGACCTGGGTTCCCAGATACGCAGTATTTT. It translates to CASRSYAGPGFPDTQYF.

The V gene is TRBV7-2, the J gene TRBJ1-5, with 7 bases lining up with TRBD1. The CDR3 contains 15 residues. V was clipped by 5 bases and J by 2 bases; unmatched bases: 6. Germline lookup yields CDR1 SGHTA and CDR2 FQGNSA. The CDR3 DNA reads as TGTGCCAGCAGCGCGACAGGGAGTGGCAATCAGCCCCAGCATTTT. Its protein is CASSATGSGNQPQHF.

The gene calls are TRBV11-3 and TRBJ1-1, with D possibly being TRBD1 (5 bases). V lost 1 base and J 11 bases, leaving 14 bases between the germline ends. This CDR3 comprises 13 residues. Germline V gives CDR1 SGHNT, CDR2 YENEEA. The CDR3 coding sequence is TGTGCCAGCAGCTTAGTTTCAGGGCAGGCGGCTTTCTTT. Its protein product is CASSLVSGQAAFF.

The chain links TRBV15 to TRBJ1-2; no reliable D call. The germline V and J ends were trimmed by 2 bases and 1 base, with 14 bases remaining between them. The V gene's germline CDR1 is LNHNV and CDR2 YYDKDF (reference sequence). This CDR3 is 16 amino acids long. The CDR3 bases are TGTGCCACCAGCAGACGCCAACGGGCGGATAACTATGGCTACACCTTC. Residues: CATSRRQRADNYGYTF.

This clone was seen a handful of times. The rearrangement joins TRBV25-1 to TRBJ2-7; D is tentatively TRBD1 or TRBD2 (5 bases each). This CDR3 has 14 residues. Trimming pared 4 bases from V and 2 bases from J, leaving 12 bases between. Per the germline V gene, CDR1 is MGHDK and CDR2 is SYGVNS. For the CDR3, the DNA is TGTGCCAGCAGTGTTCGGGGCGCCCCCTACGAGCAGTACTTC. It translates to CASSVRGAPYEQYF.

This clone was seen a few times. V usage is TRBV13 and J usage is TRBJ2-7; D may be TRBD2 (5 bases). The CDR3 covers 14 residues. Germline lookup yields CDR1 PRHDT and CDR2 FYEKMQ (reference sequence). Trimming took off 5 bases at V and 3 bases at J, with 14 bases between the two ends. In DNA, the CDR3 is TGTGCCAGCAGCAGAAGGGAGATCGGCTACGAGCAGTACTTC. Amino acids: CASSRREIGYEQYF.

The chain carries TRBV5-1 and TRBJ2-7, with D perhaps TRBD1 (5 bases). This CDR3 has 14 amino acids. V was shortened by 0 bases and J by 3 bases, with 10 bases between the two germline ends. Germline CDR1 SGHRS, CDR2 YFSETQ. CDR3 in amino acids: CASSLETVRYEQYF. CDR3 bases: TGCGCCAGCAGCTTGGAGACAGTGCGCTACGAGCAGTACTTC.

The chain is built from TRBV27 and TRBJ1-4; 8 positions agree with TRBD1. CDR1 MNHEY and CDR2 SMNVEV come from the germline V gene (reference sequence). The CDR3 consists of 16 residues. The J segment lost 4 bases and the V segment lost 0 bases, leaving 4 bases of the junction unmatched. The CDR3 here is CASSLSLDRGNEKLFF. The DNA of the CDR3 is TGTGCCAGCAGTTTATCTCTTGACAGGGGTAATGAAAAACTGTTTTTT.

V is TRBV20-1 and J is TRBJ2-7; D is ambiguous. The CDR3 contains 11 residues. The V gene's germline CDR1 is DFQATT and CDR2 SNEGSKA (reference sequence). V dropped 3 bases and J dropped 3 bases, with 6 bases sitting between them. CDR3: CSASLIYEQYF. CDR3 sequence (DNA): TGCAGTGCTAGCCTTATCTACGAGCAGTACTTC.

V gene TRBV7-2 combines with J gene TRBJ1-1, with a tentative D call TRBD1 (5 bases). V was clipped by 1 base and J by 5 bases, with 11 bases between them. CDR3 length equals 14 residues. Per germline, CDR1 SGHTA and CDR2 FQGNSA. CDR3 region: CASSLGPGITEAFF. The CDR3 bases are TGTGCCAGCAGCTTAGGTCCAGGGATTACTGAAGCTTTCTTT.

This clone was recorded once. The chain uses TRBV7-6 and TRBJ1-4; D is unclear. Germline values: CDR1 SGHVS, CDR2 FNYEAQ. The ends were cut back, 1 base at V and 8 bases at J, with 11 bases in the middle. The CDR3 covers 14 residues. The CDR3 DNA reads TGTGCCAGCAGCTTAGAGGTGGCTACCGAAAAACTGTTTTTT. Its translation: CASSLEVATEKLFF.

The CDR3 nucleotides read TGTGCCAGCAGCTTAGCGGGCGGGAGCACAGATACGCAGTATTTT. Protein sequence: CASSLAGGSTDTQYF. The chain carries TRBV7-2 and TRBJ2-3, with D perhaps TRBD2 (5 bases). The length of the CDR3 is 15 residues. The germline V gene encodes CDR1 SGHTA and CDR2 FQGNSA. V lost 0 bases to trimming and J lost 0 bases, with 7 bases between them.

In this sample, this clone turned up once. The gene calls are TRBV27 and TRBJ1-1; 11 nucleotides agree with TRBD1. Per germline, CDR1 MNHEY and CDR2 SMNVEV (reference sequence). The CDR3 spans 15 residues. V lost 0 bases to trimming and J lost 5 bases; unmatched junction nucleotides: 2. CDR3 sequence reads: CASSLSGTGGTEAFF. CDR3 coding DNA: TGTGCCAGCAGTTTATCCGGGACAGGGGGGACTGAAGCTTTCTTT.